This TCR beta chain was found in a study of shared clonotypes between healthy human individuals. Here immunoSEQ multiplex PCR was the method, and the copy in TCRdb shows in-frame clones only, minus some. Of 2 million to 2.5 million clones in the sample, over 90% are singletons; the top ten hold 0.35% to 0.45%. The V gene lost 3 bases and the J gene lost 7 bases, with 15 bases spanning the gap. This CDR3 has 14 amino acids. Germline V gives CDR1 MDHEN, CDR2 SYDVKM. Sequenced: naive CD4+ T cells from PBMCs. As to subset: CD45RA+ positively selected. This chain connects TRBV28 to TRBJ1-2; weak D call: TRBD1 (5 bases). The TCR was taken from a man between 18 and 35 years old in good health. Some clones in this sample may be carry-over from other donors' samples. The CDR3 DNA follows: TGTGCCAGCAGTTTGGGGGGTCTATTCCGTGGCTACACCTTC. This gives the protein CASSLGGLFRGYTF.